The sequence of this TCR beta chain was determined in a study of monozygotic twins with inflammatory bowel disease (dated by TCRdb to between 2019 and 2020). Regarding the study in general: A total of some 28 monozygotic twin pairs were included in the full study, comprising nine German pairs (four IBD-concordant, five IBD-discordant) and 19 IBD-discordant Danish pairs. Each individual had, on average, about 151 000 unique TCRalpha sequences and 181 000 unique TCRbeta sequences available for analysis. The search for disease-associated traits relied mainly on comparing, within discordant pairs, IBD patients with their genetically identical healthy co-twins. On the study overall, not on this receptor specifically: No single strong signal or clonotype linked to IBD turned up in the results, so the idea that one exists was not supported. Compared with healthy twins, IBD patients had fewer clonotypes in common with other individuals, a difference most pronounced in patients showing signs of disease activity. Measured by the inverse Simpson index, TCRbeta repertoire diversity was lower in IBD patients than in their healthy co-twins. Because patients received different immunosuppressive treatments, the repertoires may have picked up extra background noise and variability between individuals. Different T cell subtypes could not be distinguished in the analysis. No difference in repertoire similarity was observed between concordant and discordant twins, possibly owing to limited statistical power.

As for this clonotype: Its antigen is unknown.

From each donor, a roughly 2.6 ml peripheral blood sample was collected into PAXgene tubes and stored at -80 degrees C. Without T cell sorting, total RNA was isolated from whole blood using the PAXgene blood miRNA kit on an automated QIAcube. Peripheral blood from monozygotic twin pairs concordant or discordant for inflammatory bowel disease was subjected to deep TCRalpha and TCRbeta repertoire profiling with unique molecular barcoding. For every twin pair, smoking habits were documented, and each individual was categorised as a current, former or never smoker. Sequences LGHNT (CDR1) and FRNRAP (CDR2) are obtained from the germline V gene. Inclusive of the bounding cysteine and phenylalanine, the CDR3 is 14 residues long. No DNA is given. The library was generated by 5' RACE. Each TCR library was prepared from about 4,000 ng of total RNA. For each sample, cDNA synthesis with SMARTScribe reverse transcriptase was split into eight separate reactions. Unique molecular identifiers containing a 6-nucleotide sample barcode were introduced through template switching during cDNA synthesis. TCRalpha and TCRbeta cDNA was amplified in two nested PCRs of around 15 and 9 cycles, and bead purification was carried out after each PCR. Before amplification, the cDNA was both treated with uracil DNA-glycosylase and purified with the QIAquick PCR purification kit. In the second PCR, Illumina TruSeq-compatible adapters and sample-specific barcodes were added. Library quality and concentration were checked on TapeStation and Qubit, and libraries were pooled at 5 ng each. Sequencing of the pooled libraries was done on an Illumina HiSeq2500 single-index Rapid Run using custom sequencing primers and 2 x 100 bp reads. Per the source publication's procedure: PCR and sequencing errors were corrected by UMI-based consensus assembly using MiGEC version 1.2.6. MiXCR version 2.1.1 was used for V(D)J alignment, clonotype assembly and CDR3 extraction. To normalise gene usage, clonotype sharing and MAIT/NKT TCR abundance, the analysis used the top 1000, 10 000 and 20 000 clonotypes per sample. Diversity was computed as the inverse Simpson index with the vegan R package after downsampling to 27 000 UMIs. Paired Mann-Whitney U tests were applied to discordant twin pairs, with Benjamini-Hochberg correction for multiple testing. The reads underwent TCRdb reprocessing, giving one record for each CDR3 protein sequence and no DNA. V and J calls and clone size were set by TCRdb, not the authors. The table for this sample shows around 450,000 distinct CDR3 sequences. The ten largest clones represent approximately 2.4% of the sample.

The V and J genes are TRBV12-5 and TRBJ2-2; TCRdb designates TRBD2, a call that cannot be tested without DNA. Input material: blood. The receptor was derived from a human donor with ulcerative colitis or Crohn's disease, or a healthy co-twin of an affected twin (not recorded which). The CDR3 reads as follows: CASAGGVKTGELFF. Reference TRBV12-5 and TRBJ2-2 genes cover what lies past the CDR3, so the full variable domain is DARVTQTPRHKVTEMGQEVTMRCQPILGHNTVFWYRQTMMQGLELLAYFRNRAPLDDSGMPKDRFSAEMPDATLATLKIQPSEPRDSAVYFCASAGGVKTGELFFGEGSRLTVL.